Listed below are T cell receptor beta chains from one sample, sequenced in a study of blood T cells in healthy people across ages. TCRdb processed the 5' RACE reads anew with MiXCR; each CDR3 protein has one entry. The table has about 1.5 million distinct CDR3 sequences, approximately 42% seen once. Sequenced: blood. Every receptor here comes from a woman between 18 and 29 years old in good health. Both conserved end residues are part of each CDR3. A D gene is named only where the DNA matches it firmly. Clone size is given for some rows only: seen once, a few or many times, or a class if the clone is expanded.

>TRBJ2-6|-|-|TRBV24-1
CATSDPIARGANVLTF
TGTGCCACCAGTGATCCCATAGCGAGGGGGGCCAACGTCCTGACTTTC
>TRBJ2-5|-|-|TRBV7-2
CASSAPGETQYF
TGTGCCAGCAGTGCCCCGGGAGAGACCCAGTACTTC
>TRBJ2-3|TRBD2|-|TRBV4-3
CASSQVTGRGPDTQYF
TGCGCCAGCAGCCAAGTGACCGGGAGGGGCCCAGATACGCAGTATTTT
>TRBJ2-7|TRBD2|-|TRBV2
CSSGIKGWVEQYF
TGTTCCAGCGGGATAAAGGGGTGGGTCGAGCAGTACTTC
>TRBJ2-1|-|-|TRBV25-1
CATSPEGMYWQFF
TGTGCCACCTCACCGGAGGGTATGTATTGGCAGTTCTTC
>TRBJ2-5|TRBD2|few|TRBV20-1
CSAAGLADQETQYF
TGCAGTGCGGCCGGACTAGCGGATCAAGAGACCCAGTACTTC
>TRBJ2-1|-|-|TRBV11-3
CASSQQGCEQFF
TGTGCCAGCAGCCAACAGGGTTGTGAGCAGTTCTTC
>TRBJ2-1|-|-|TRBV30
CASMDSMRHEQFF
TGTGCCTCTATGGACAGTATGAGGCATGAGCAGTTCTTC
>TRBJ1-2|-|-|TRBV7-8
CASSLAQTRQGEGYTF
TGTGCCAGCAGCTTAGCCCAAACGAGGCAGGGCGAGGGCTACACCTTC
>TRBJ2-7|-|many|TRBV29-1
CSVEGSVAYEQYF
TGCAGCGTTGAAGGTTCCGTGGCCTACGAGCAGTACTTC
>TRBJ2-4|TRBD1|-|TRBV2
CASSEVTTGWWLAKNIQYF
TGTGCCAGCAGTGAAGTTACGACAGGGTGGTGGCTAGCCAAAAACATTCAGTACTTC
>TRBJ1-1|-|once|TRBV29-1
CSVDAGKRWEAFF
TGCAGCGTTGATGCGGGAAAACGATGGGAAGCTTTCTTT
>TRBJ2-2|-|-|TRBV29-1
CSVRGEAAGELFF
TGCAGCGTTCGCGGGGAGGCTGCCGGGGAGCTGTTTTTT
>TRBJ2-1|TRBD1|few|TRBV9
CASSVGGTGLDEQFF
TGTGCCAGCAGCGTGGGCGGGACAGGGCTGGATGAGCAGTTCTTC
>TRBJ2-1|-|few|TRBV12-3/TRBV12-4
CASSPDGRYNEQFF
TGTGCCAGCAGTCCCGACGGCCGCTACAATGAGCAGTTCTTC
>TRBJ1-2|-|-|TRBV7-2
CASSSSPHLGQNYGYTF
TGTGCCAGCAGTTCTTCACCCCACTTAGGTCAGAACTATGGCTACACCTTC
>TRBJ1-6|TRBD1|few|TRBV7-9
CASSLVGQYNSPLHF
TGTGCCAGCAGCTTAGTGGGACAGTATAATTCACCCCTCCACTTT
>TRBJ2-3|TRBD2|-|TRBV7-9
CASRTGLAGADTQYF
TGTGCCAGCCGCACGGGACTAGCGGGGGCAGATACGCAGTATTTT
>TRBJ2-7|-|-|TRBV28
CASQALPYEQYF
TGTGCCAGCCAAGCCCTACCCTACGAGCAGTACTTC
>TRBJ2-1|-|-|TRBV6-1
CASRGTQGAGEQFF
TGTGCCAGCAGGGGCACACAGGGTGCGGGTGAGCAGTTCTTC
>TRBJ1-2|-|few|TRBV4-3
CASSQDWQVIYGYTF
TGCGCCAGCAGCCAAGATTGGCAGGTCATCTATGGCTACACCTTC
>TRBJ2-1|-|few|TRBV20-1
CSGGTTPLGEQFF
TGCAGTGGGGGGACAACTCCTCTAGGGGAGCAGTTCTTC
>TRBJ2-7|-|-|TRBV7-8
CASSAGRGSSYEQYF
TGTGCCAGCAGCGCAGGGAGAGGGAGCTCCTACGAGCAGTACTTC
>TRBJ2-1|TRBD2|few|TRBV4-2
CASSQDRASGLEGFF
TGTGCCAGCAGCCAAGATAGGGCTAGCGGACTTGAGGGGTTCTTC
>TRBJ2-7|TRBD1|-|TRBV4-1
CASSHDRGPSYNEQYF
TGCGCCAGCAGCCATGACAGGGGACCCTCCTACAATGAGCAGTACTTC
>TRBJ2-4|-|many|TRBV4-3
CASSLQWDLPNIQYF
TGCGCCAGCAGCCTCCAGTGGGACCTCCCCAACATTCAGTACTTC
>TRBJ2-5|-|few|TRBV27
CASSGGVGVQETQYF
TGTGCCAGCTCCGGGGGAGTTGGGGTCCAAGAGACCCAGTACTTC
>TRBJ2-7|-|few|TRBV4-3
CASSQDARGTVEQYF
TGCGCCAGCAGCCAAGATGCCCGGGGAACAGTCGAGCAGTACTTC
>TRBJ2-6|-|few|TRBV10-2
CASSDMAAGANVLTF
TGCGCCAGCAGTGACATGGCAGCCGGGGCCAACGTCCTGACTTTC
>TRBJ1-1|TRBD1|-|TRBV5-1
CASSNRGRPNTEAFF
TGCGCCAGCAGCAACAGGGGACGGCCGAACACTGAAGCTTTCTTT
>TRBJ1-2|-|-|TRBV6-1
CASSLTEGNYGYTF
TGTGCCAGCAGTTTAACAGAGGGTAACTATGGCTACACCTTC
>TRBJ1-1|-|few|TRBV7-3
CASSLMRDTEAFF
TGTGCCAGCAGCTTAATGCGGGACACTGAAGCTTTCTTT
>TRBJ2-1|TRBD2|many|TRBV9
CASSASGGAYNEQFF
TGTGCCAGCAGCGCTAGCGGGGGGGCCTACAATGAGCAGTTCTTC
>TRBJ2-2|-|-|TRBV3-1
CASRVGAYTGELFF
TGTGCCAGCAGGGTAGGGGCGTACACCGGGGAGCTGTTTTTT
>TRBJ1-2|-|-|TRBV2
CASSMDEYGYTF
TGTGCCAGCAGCATGGACGAGTATGGCTACACCTTC
>TRBJ2-1|-|-|TRBV4-3
CASSQERGESYNEQFF
TGCGCCAGCAGCCAAGAGAGGGGGGAATCCTACAATGAGCAGTTCTTC
>TRBJ1-5|-|-|TRBV3-1
CASSPGQRGQPQHF
TGTGCCAGCAGCCCCGGACAGAGGGGCCAGCCCCAGCATTTT
>TRBJ2-3|TRBD2|-|TRBV25-1
CASSGGPLAGTYTDTQYF
TGTGCCAGCAGTGGGGGCCCTCTAGCGGGCACCTACACAGATACGCAGTATTTT
>TRBJ1-3|-|-|TRBV12-3/TRBV12-4
CASSSWYGGNTIYF
TGTGCCAGCAGTTCGTGGTACGGGGGAAACACCATATATTTT
>TRBJ1-5|TRBD1|-|TRBV12-3/TRBV12-4
CASRPGQGENQPQHF
TGTGCCAGCAGGCCGGGACAGGGGGAGAATCAGCCCCAGCATTTT
>TRBJ2-7|-|few|TRBV25-1
CASSEQYSTAGEQYF
TGTGCCAGCAGTGAACAGTACAGTACCGCTGGCGAGCAGTACTTC
>TRBJ2-7|TRBD1|-|TRBV6-8
CASQGQGAYEQYF
TGTGCCAGCCAGGGACAGGGGGCCTACGAGCAGTACTTC
>TRBJ2-7|-|-|TRBV20-1
CSATGGASSYNEQYF
TGCAGTGCTACTGGCGGGGCCAGCTCCTACAATGAGCAGTACTTC
>TRBJ2-3|TRBD1|few|TRBV9
CASSVGGDRGHTQYF
TGTGCCAGCAGCGTAGGAGGGGACAGGGGACATACGCAGTATTTT
>TRBJ1-2|-|-|TRBV7-9
CASTGRGANYGYTF
TGTGCCAGCACTGGGAGGGGTGCTAACTATGGCTACACCTTC
>TRBJ2-3|-|few|TRBV11-2
CASSLGPPADTQYF
TGTGCCAGCAGCTTGGGACCTCCGGCAGATACGCAGTATTTT